This entry features one TCR beta chain sequence. Under the authors' procedure: Estimates of nucleated cell counts were drawn from the amplification of reference gene primers. Libraries were prepared by immunoSEQ multiplex PCR; TCRdb keeps only in-frame clonotypes and omits some of them. V and J calls and clone size are as listed in that table; D and trimming were resolved from the DNA. Of over 200,000 clones in the sample, approximately 84% were seen once. V shed 4 bases and J shed 9 bases, with 12 bases lying between them. This CDR3 region has 11 residues. Looked up from germline, CDR1 is DFQATT and CDR2 is SNEGSKA (reference sequence). This sample is part of a study of blood T cell repertoires in COVID-19. The overall study: Sites in the United States, Italy and Spain provided acute and convalescent COVID-19 samples. T cells, B-cell-depleted T cells, or PBMCs provided the cDNA or gDNA that served as material.

Sequencing used peripheral blood. The source of this sequence is a woman under 40 who had recovered from COVID-19. The chain couples TRBV20-1 to TRBJ1-1; a possible D gene is TRBD1 (5 bases). The CDR3 nucleotides read TGCAGTGCTAATCGGGGGAGGCAAGCTTTCTTT. Protein: CSANRGRQAFF.